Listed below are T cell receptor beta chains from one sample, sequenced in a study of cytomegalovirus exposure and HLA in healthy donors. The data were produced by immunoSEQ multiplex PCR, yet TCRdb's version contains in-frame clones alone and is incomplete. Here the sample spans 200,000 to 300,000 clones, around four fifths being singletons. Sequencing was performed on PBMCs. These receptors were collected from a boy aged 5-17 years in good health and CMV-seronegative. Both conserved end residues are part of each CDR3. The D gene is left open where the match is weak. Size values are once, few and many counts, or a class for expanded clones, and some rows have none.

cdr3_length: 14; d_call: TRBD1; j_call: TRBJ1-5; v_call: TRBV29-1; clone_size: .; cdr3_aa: CSVETGGRNQPQHF; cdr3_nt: TGCAGCGTTGAGACAGGGGGCCGGAATCAGCCCCAGCATTTT
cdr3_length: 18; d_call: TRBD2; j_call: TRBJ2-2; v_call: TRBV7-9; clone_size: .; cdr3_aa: CASSLVSHPGGRTGELFF; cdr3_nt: TGTGCCAGCAGCTTAGTTTCTCACCCGGGAGGGCGGACCGGGGAGCTGTTTTTT
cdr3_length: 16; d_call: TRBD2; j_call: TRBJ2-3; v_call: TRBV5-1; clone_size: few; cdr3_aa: CASSLALAGGTDTQYF; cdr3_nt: TGCGCCAGCAGCTTGGCCCTAGCGGGGGGCACAGATACGCAGTATTTT
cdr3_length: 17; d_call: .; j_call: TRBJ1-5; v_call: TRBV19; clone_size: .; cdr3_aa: CASSITLFGEGVVPQHF; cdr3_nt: TGTGCCAGTAGTATTACCTTGTTCGGGGAGGGAGTGGTACCCCAGCATTTT
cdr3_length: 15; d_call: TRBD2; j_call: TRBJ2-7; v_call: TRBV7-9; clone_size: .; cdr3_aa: CASVDSGRWPYEQYF; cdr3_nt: TGTGCCAGCGTAGACAGCGGGAGGTGGCCCTACGAGCAGTACTTC
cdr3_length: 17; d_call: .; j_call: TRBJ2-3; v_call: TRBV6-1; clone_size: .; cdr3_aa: CASSERPLEGLADTQYF; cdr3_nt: TGTGCCAGCAGTGAACGACCCCTGGAGGGTTTGGCAGATACGCAGTATTTT
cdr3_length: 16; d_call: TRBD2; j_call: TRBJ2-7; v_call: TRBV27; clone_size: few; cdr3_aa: CASSLEGTSGAYEQYF; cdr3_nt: TGTGCCAGCAGTTTAGAGGGGACTAGCGGTGCCTACGAGCAGTACTTC
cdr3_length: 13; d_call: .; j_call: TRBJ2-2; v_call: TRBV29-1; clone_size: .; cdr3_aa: CSVDRGEGRELFF; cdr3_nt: TGCAGCGTTGATAGGGGGGAGGGCCGGGAGCTGTTTTTT
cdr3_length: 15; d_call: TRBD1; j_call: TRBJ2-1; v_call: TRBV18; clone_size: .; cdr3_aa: CASSRDRGLYNEQFF; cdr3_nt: TGTGCCAGCTCACGGGACAGGGGGCTCTACAATGAGCAGTTCTTC
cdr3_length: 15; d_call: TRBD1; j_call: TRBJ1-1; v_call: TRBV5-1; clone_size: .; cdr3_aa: CASSLVGQGATEAFF; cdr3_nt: TGCGCCAGCAGCCTGGTAGGACAGGGGGCCACTGAAGCTTTCTTT
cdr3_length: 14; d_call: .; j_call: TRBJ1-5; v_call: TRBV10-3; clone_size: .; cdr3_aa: CAISPTGDNQPQHF; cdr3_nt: TGTGCCATCAGTCCTACAGGAGACAATCAGCCCCAGCATTTT
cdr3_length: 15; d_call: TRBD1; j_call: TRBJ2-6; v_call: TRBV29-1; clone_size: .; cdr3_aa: CSVSTGVSGANVLTF; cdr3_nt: TGCAGCGTGTCAACAGGGGTCTCTGGGGCCAACGTCCTGACTTTC
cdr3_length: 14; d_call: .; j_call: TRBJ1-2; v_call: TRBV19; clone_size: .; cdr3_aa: CASNREAGTYGYTF; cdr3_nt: TGTGCCAGTAACCGGGAGGCAGGGACCTATGGCTACACCTTC
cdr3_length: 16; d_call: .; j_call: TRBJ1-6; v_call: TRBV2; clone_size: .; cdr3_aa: CASSVFRTGENSPLHF; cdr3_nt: TGTGCCAGCAGTGTCTTTAGGACGGGAGAAAATTCACCCCTCCACTTT
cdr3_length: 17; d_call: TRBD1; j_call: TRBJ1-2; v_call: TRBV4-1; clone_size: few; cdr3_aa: CASSRGQGRTTNYGYTF; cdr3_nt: TGCGCCAGCAGCCGCGGACAGGGAAGAACGACTAACTATGGCTACACCTTC
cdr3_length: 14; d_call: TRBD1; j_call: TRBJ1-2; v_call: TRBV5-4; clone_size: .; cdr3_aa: CASSQGQPRGGYTF; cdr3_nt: TGTGCCAGCAGCCAGGGACAGCCACGAGGTGGCTACACCTTC
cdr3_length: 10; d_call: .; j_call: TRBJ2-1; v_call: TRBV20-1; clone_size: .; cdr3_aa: CSPGANEQFF; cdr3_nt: TGCAGTCCTGGGGCTAATGAGCAGTTCTTC
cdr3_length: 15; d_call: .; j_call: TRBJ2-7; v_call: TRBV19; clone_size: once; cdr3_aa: CASSVVVHLSYEQYF; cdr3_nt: TGTGCCAGTAGCGTAGTGGTCCACCTCTCCTACGAGCAGTACTTC
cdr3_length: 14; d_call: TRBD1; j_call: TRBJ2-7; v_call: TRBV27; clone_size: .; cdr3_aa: CASSLGQGPYEQYF; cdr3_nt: TGTGCCAGCAGTTTGGGACAGGGACCCTACGAGCAGTACTTC
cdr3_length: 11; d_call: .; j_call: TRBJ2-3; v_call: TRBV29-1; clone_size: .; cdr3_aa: CSQRHTDTQYF; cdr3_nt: TGCAGCCAGCGGCACACAGATACGCAGTATTTT
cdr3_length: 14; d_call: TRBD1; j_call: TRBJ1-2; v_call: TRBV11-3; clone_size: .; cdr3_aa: CASSLGQGAGGYTF; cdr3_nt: TGTGCCAGCAGCTTAGGGCAGGGGGCTGGTGGCTACACCTTC
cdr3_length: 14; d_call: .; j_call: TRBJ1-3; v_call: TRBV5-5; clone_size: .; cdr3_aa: CASSPRVSGNTIYF; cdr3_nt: TGTGCCAGCAGCCCCCGGGTCTCTGGAAACACCATATATTTT
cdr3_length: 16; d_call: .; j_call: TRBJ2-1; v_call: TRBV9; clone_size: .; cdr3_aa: CASSVGLKIDYNEQFF; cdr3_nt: TGTGCCAGCAGCGTAGGACTAAAAATCGACTACAATGAGCAGTTCTTC
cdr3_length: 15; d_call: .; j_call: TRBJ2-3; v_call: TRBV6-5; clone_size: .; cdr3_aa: CASSYRDSSTDTQYF; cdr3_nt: TGTGCCAGCAGTTACCGAGACAGTAGCACAGATACGCAGTATTTT
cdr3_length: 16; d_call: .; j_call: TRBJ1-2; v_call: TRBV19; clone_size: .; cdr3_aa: CASRGLYREKNYGYTF; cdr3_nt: TGTGCCAGCAGAGGGCTTTACAGGGAAAAGAACTATGGCTACACCTTC
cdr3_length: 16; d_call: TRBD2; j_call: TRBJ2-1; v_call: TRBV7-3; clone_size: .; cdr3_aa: CASSLGLAGAQVGQFF; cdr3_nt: TGTGCCAGCAGCTTAGGTCTAGCGGGGGCGCAGGTAGGGCAGTTCTTC
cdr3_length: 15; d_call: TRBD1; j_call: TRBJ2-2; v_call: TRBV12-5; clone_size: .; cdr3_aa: CASGLGQGITGELFF; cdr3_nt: TGTGCTAGTGGTTTGGGACAGGGTATAACCGGGGAGCTGTTTTTT
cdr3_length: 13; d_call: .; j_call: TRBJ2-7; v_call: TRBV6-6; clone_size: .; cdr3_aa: CASSPGQTYEQYF; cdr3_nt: TGTGCCAGCAGTCCGGGACAAACGTACGAGCAGTACTTC
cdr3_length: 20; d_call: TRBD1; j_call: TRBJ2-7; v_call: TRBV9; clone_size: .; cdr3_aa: CASSAVRTGTDETFFYEQYF; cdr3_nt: TGTGCCAGCAGCGCTGTTCGGACCGGGACAGATGAAACTTTTTTCTACGAGCAGTACTTC
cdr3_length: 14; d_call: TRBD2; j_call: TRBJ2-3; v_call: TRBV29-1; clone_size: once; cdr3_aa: CSAPLSGVTDTQYF; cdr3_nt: TGCAGCGCTCCCCTCAGCGGGGTTACAGATACGCAGTATTTT
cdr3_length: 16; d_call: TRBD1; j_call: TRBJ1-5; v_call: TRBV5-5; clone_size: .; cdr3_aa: CASSLLSARGSQPQHF; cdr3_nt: TGTGCCAGCAGCTTGCTCTCGGCCAGGGGGAGCCAGCCCCAGCATTTT
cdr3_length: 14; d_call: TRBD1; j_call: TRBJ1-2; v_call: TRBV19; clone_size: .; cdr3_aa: CASSVTGEDYGYTF; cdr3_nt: TGTGCCAGTAGTGTGACAGGGGAGGACTATGGCTACACCTTC
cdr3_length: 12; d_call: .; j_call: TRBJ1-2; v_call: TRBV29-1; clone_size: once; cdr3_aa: CSVGGRGYGYTF; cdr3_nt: TGCAGCGTCGGGGGACGGGGCTATGGCTACACCTTC
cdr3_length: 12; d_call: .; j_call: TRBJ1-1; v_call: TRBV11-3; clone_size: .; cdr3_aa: CASSYSNTEAFF; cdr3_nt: TGTGCCAGCAGCTACAGTAACACTGAAGCTTTCTTT
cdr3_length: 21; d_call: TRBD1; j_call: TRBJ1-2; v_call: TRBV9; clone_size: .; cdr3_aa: CASSGHLGTAAVSKMAGGYTF; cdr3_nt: TGTGCCAGCAGCGGGCACTTAGGGACAGCGGCTGTGTCTAAGATGGCCGGTGGCTACACCTTC
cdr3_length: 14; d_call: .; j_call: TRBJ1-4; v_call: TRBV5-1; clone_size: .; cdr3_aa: CASSPGGVNEKLFF; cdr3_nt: TGCGCCAGCAGCCCGGGGGGGGTGAATGAAAAACTGTTTTTT
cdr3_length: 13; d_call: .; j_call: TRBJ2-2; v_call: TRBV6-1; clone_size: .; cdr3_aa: CASKQENTGELFF; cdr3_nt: TGTGCCAGCAAACAGGAGAACACCGGGGAGCTGTTTTTT
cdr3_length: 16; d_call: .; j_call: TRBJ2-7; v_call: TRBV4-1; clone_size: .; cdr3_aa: CASSQVRQRLSYEQYF; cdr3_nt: TGCGCCAGCAGCCAAGTCAGACAGAGATTATCCTACGAGCAGTACTTC
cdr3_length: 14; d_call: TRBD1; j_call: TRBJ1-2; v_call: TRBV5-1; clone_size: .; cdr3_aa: CASSLIQGVYGYTF; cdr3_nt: TGCGCCAGCAGCTTGATTCAGGGGGTCTATGGCTACACCTTC
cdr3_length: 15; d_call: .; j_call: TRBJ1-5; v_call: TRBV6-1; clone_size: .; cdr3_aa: CASSEAPRVTQPQHF; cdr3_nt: TGTGCCAGCAGTGAAGCCCCACGCGTCACTCAGCCCCAGCATTTT
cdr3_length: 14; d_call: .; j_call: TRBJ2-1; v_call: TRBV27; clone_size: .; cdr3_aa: CASSSDLDYHEQFF; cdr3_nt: TGTGCCAGCAGTTCTGATTTAGACTACCATGAGCAGTTCTTC